These T cell receptor beta chains were read from a single sample in a study of T cell repertoires in cytomegalovirus infection. TCRdb reanalysed the reads using MiXCR and keeps one entry per CDR3 protein. The sample consists of a few hundred thousand distinct CDR3 sequences, about 17% of them appearing once. Source material: CD8+ T cells from PBMCs. Receptors were obtained from a human donor in good health (CMV status not recorded). Some clones in this sample may be carry-over from other donors' samples. CDR3s include the opening cysteine and the closing phenylalanine or tryptophan. Each record gives: V gene, D gene, J gene, clone size, CDR3 protein, CDR3 DNA. D genes are given only for firm matches. Clone size appears in some rows only: once, few, many, or a class for an expanded clone.

V gene: TRBV2
D gene: -
J gene: TRBJ2-1
clone size: -
CDR3 protein: CASTGAVYFDNEQFF
CDR3 DNA: TGTGCCAGCACTGGCGCAGTCTATTTCGACAATGAGCAGTTCTTC

V gene: TRBV3-1
D gene: -
J gene: TRBJ2-7
clone size: -
CDR3 protein: CASSPGRDYEQYF
CDR3 DNA: TGTGCCAGCAGCCCGGGACGGGACTACGAGCAGTACTTC

V gene: TRBV28
D gene: TRBD1
J gene: TRBJ1-5
clone size: -
CDR3 protein: CASSATGLNQPQHF
CDR3 DNA: TGTGCCAGCAGCGCGACAGGGCTCAATCAGCCCCAGCATTTT

V gene: TRBV7-6
D gene: TRBD1
J gene: TRBJ1-1
clone size: many
CDR3 protein: CASSLVGPPGQGYTEAFF
CDR3 DNA: TGTGCCAGCAGCTTAGTTGGCCCACCGGGACAGGGGTACACTGAAGCTTTCTTT

V gene: TRBV4-3
D gene: -
J gene: TRBJ2-1
clone size: -
CDR3 protein: CASSQQGPPYDEQFF
CDR3 DNA: TGCGCCAGCAGCCAACAGGGGCCACCTTACGATGAGCAGTTCTTC

V gene: TRBV2
D gene: -
J gene: TRBJ1-2
clone size: -
CDR3 protein: CASPSAQGLRDGYTF
CDR3 DNA: TGTGCCAGCCCGTCTGCACAGGGCTTAAGGGATGGCTACACCTTC

V gene: TRBV7-7
D gene: TRBD2
J gene: TRBJ2-5
clone size: many
CDR3 protein: CASSLSTVAGALQETQYF
CDR3 DNA: TGTGCTAGCAGCTTGTCTACGGTAGCGGGGGCGTTACAAGAGACCCAGTACTTC

V gene: TRBV14
D gene: -
J gene: TRBJ2-2
clone size: -
CDR3 protein: CASGPRGRNTGELFF
CDR3 DNA: TGTGCCAGCGGCCCCCGGGGTCGGAACACCGGGGAGCTGTTTTTT

V gene: TRBV29-1
D gene: -
J gene: TRBJ2-1
clone size: few
CDR3 protein: CSVVSDRHYNEQFF
CDR3 DNA: TGCAGCGTCGTATCCGACAGGCACTACAATGAGCAGTTCTTC

V gene: TRBV24-1
D gene: -
J gene: TRBJ2-5
clone size: -
CDR3 protein: CATSDLHPGYRETQYF
CDR3 DNA: TGTGCCACCAGTGATTTGCACCCAGGGTATAGAGAGACCCAGTACTTC

V gene: TRBV4-1
D gene: -
J gene: TRBJ1-1
clone size: once
CDR3 protein: CASSQDVLDYTEAFF
CDR3 DNA: TGCGCCAGCAGCCAAGATGTTTTGGACTACACTGAAGCTTTCTTT

V gene: TRBV7-6
D gene: -
J gene: TRBJ2-5
clone size: many
CDR3 protein: CASSATTPFGETQYF
CDR3 DNA: TGTGCCAGCAGCGCGACTACACCCTTTGGAGAGACCCAGTACTTC

V gene: TRBV6-5
D gene: -
J gene: TRBJ1-5
clone size: -
CDR3 protein: CASRGSSDQPQHF
CDR3 DNA: TGTGCCAGCAGGGGGTCTAGCGATCAGCCCCAGCATTTT

V gene: TRBV20-1
D gene: -
J gene: TRBJ1-6
clone size: few
CDR3 protein: CSASWESSYNSPLHF
CDR3 DNA: TGCAGTGCTAGTTGGGAGAGCTCCTATAATTCACCCCTCCACTTT

V gene: TRBV27
D gene: -
J gene: TRBJ2-1
clone size: -
CDR3 protein: CASSPQDISYNEQFF
CDR3 DNA: TGTGCCAGCAGCCCTCAGGATATCTCCTACAATGAGCAGTTCTTC

V gene: TRBV4-1
D gene: TRBD2
J gene: TRBJ2-1
clone size: many
CDR3 protein: CASSRWATSGGRF
CDR3 DNA: TGCGCCAGCAGCCGATGGGCGACTAGCGGGGGGCGTTTC

V gene: TRBV7-9
D gene: -
J gene: TRBJ2-7
clone size: many
CDR3 protein: CASSGSTSYEQYF
CDR3 DNA: TGTGCCAGCAGCGGGAGCACCTCCTACGAGCAGTACTTC

V gene: TRBV7-2
D gene: -
J gene: TRBJ2-1
clone size: many
CDR3 protein: CASSLRGVGPYNEQFF
CDR3 DNA: TGTGCCAGCAGCTTGAGAGGGGTGGGTCCCTACAATGAGCAGTTCTTC

V gene: TRBV6-2/TRBV6-3
D gene: -
J gene: TRBJ1-5
clone size: few
CDR3 protein: CASSYTTNQPQHF
CDR3 DNA: TGTGCCAGCAGTTATACTACGAATCAGCCCCAGCATTTT

V gene: TRBV5-4
D gene: -
J gene: TRBJ2-1
clone size: many
CDR3 protein: CASSLGDYNEQFF
CDR3 DNA: TGTGCCAGCAGCTTGGGAGATTACAATGAGCAGTTCTTC

V gene: TRBV7-9
D gene: -
J gene: TRBJ2-7
clone size: many
CDR3 protein: CASSLGQTSGEQYF
CDR3 DNA: TGTGCCAGCAGCTTAGGACAGACCTCGGGCGAGCAGTACTTC

V gene: TRBV7-2
D gene: -
J gene: TRBJ2-7
clone size: many
CDR3 protein: CASSLESQFYEQYF
CDR3 DNA: TGTGCCAGCAGCTTAGAGTCACAGTTCTACGAGCAGTACTTC

V gene: TRBV7-2
D gene: -
J gene: TRBJ2-1
clone size: many
CDR3 protein: CASSLPGSYNEQFF
CDR3 DNA: TGTGCCAGCAGCTTACCGGGATCCTACAATGAGCAGTTCTTC

V gene: TRBV11-3
D gene: -
J gene: TRBJ1-1
clone size: many
CDR3 protein: CASSKRADTEAFF
CDR3 DNA: TGTGCCAGCAGCAAACGGGCCGACACTGAAGCTTTCTTT

V gene: TRBV5-5
D gene: TRBD1
J gene: TRBJ1-1
clone size: few
CDR3 protein: CASRGGQMNTEAFF
CDR3 DNA: TGTGCCAGCAGGGGGGGACAGATGAACACTGAAGCTTTCTTT

V gene: TRBV12-3/TRBV12-4
D gene: -
J gene: TRBJ1-2
clone size: many
CDR3 protein: CASSSWTEDKNNYGYTF
CDR3 DNA: TGTGCCAGCAGTTCCTGGACAGAAGACAAAAATAACTATGGCTACACCTTC

V gene: TRBV28
D gene: -
J gene: TRBJ1-6
clone size: -
CDR3 protein: CASSAPGRDNSPLHF
CDR3 DNA: TGTGCCAGCAGTGCTCCGGGACGGGATAATTCACCCCTCCACTTT

V gene: TRBV6-5
D gene: -
J gene: TRBJ1-6
clone size: few
CDR3 protein: CASSYSPGERYNSPLHF
CDR3 DNA: TGTGCCAGCAGTTACTCGCCGGGCGAAAGATATAATTCACCCCTCCACTTT

V gene: TRBV5-4
D gene: TRBD1
J gene: TRBJ1-1
clone size: -
CDR3 protein: CASSFGTGAAEAFF
CDR3 DNA: TGTGCCAGCAGCTTTGGGACAGGAGCAGCTGAAGCTTTCTTT

V gene: TRBV7-3
D gene: -
J gene: TRBJ2-1
clone size: many
CDR3 protein: CASSLLGANNEQFF
CDR3 DNA: TGTGCCAGCAGCCTTCTGGGGGCCAACAATGAGCAGTTCTTC

V gene: TRBV5-1
D gene: TRBD1
J gene: TRBJ1-1
clone size: once
CDR3 protein: CASSLGQGAFF
CDR3 DNA: TGCGCCAGCAGCCTAGGACAGGGGGCTTTCTTT

V gene: TRBV28
D gene: TRBD1
J gene: TRBJ2-3
clone size: -
CDR3 protein: CASSPVWAGTGGDTQYF
CDR3 DNA: TGTGCCAGCAGCCCCGTTTGGGCGGGGACAGGCGGGGATACGCAGTATTTT

V gene: TRBV12-3/TRBV12-4
D gene: TRBD2
J gene: TRBJ2-5
clone size: -
CDR3 protein: CASSPGLAGAHETQYF
CDR3 DNA: TGTGCCAGCAGCCCTGGACTAGCGGGTGCGCACGAGACCCAGTACTTC

V gene: TRBV10-2
D gene: -
J gene: TRBJ1-2
clone size: -
CDR3 protein: CASRDGPRYSGYGYTF
CDR3 DNA: TGCGCCAGCCGCGATGGGCCTCGGTACTCGGGTTATGGCTACACCTTC

V gene: TRBV28
D gene: TRBD1
J gene: TRBJ2-3
clone size: many
CDR3 protein: CASSRDRGRTDTQYF
CDR3 DNA: TGTGCCAGCAGTCGGGACAGGGGTCGGACAGATACGCAGTATTTT

V gene: TRBV7-9
D gene: TRBD1
J gene: TRBJ2-1
clone size: -
CDR3 protein: CASSLPQGARYNEQFF
CDR3 DNA: TGTGCCAGCAGTTTGCCACAGGGGGCGCGCTACAATGAGCAGTTCTTC

V gene: TRBV2
D gene: -
J gene: TRBJ2-7
clone size: -
CDR3 protein: CASTPFRQNYEQYF
CDR3 DNA: TGTGCCAGCACTCCTTTCCGTCAGAACTACGAGCAGTACTTC

V gene: TRBV7-2
D gene: -
J gene: TRBJ2-7
clone size: -
CDR3 protein: CASSLAGAFYEQYF
CDR3 DNA: TGTGCCAGCAGCTTAGCGGGAGCCTTCTACGAGCAGTACTTC

V gene: TRBV6-5
D gene: -
J gene: TRBJ1-6
clone size: many
CDR3 protein: CASSYSFTGNSPLHF
CDR3 DNA: TGTGCCAGCAGTTACTCGTTTACAGGGAATTCACCCCTCCACTTT

V gene: TRBV7-6
D gene: -
J gene: TRBJ2-1
clone size: many
CDR3 protein: CASSLEIQGSSYNEQFF
CDR3 DNA: TGTGCCAGCAGCTTAGAGATACAAGGAAGCTCCTACAATGAGCAGTTCTTC

V gene: TRBV12-3/TRBV12-4
D gene: -
J gene: TRBJ1-1
clone size: few
CDR3 protein: CASTSVGGNTEAFF
CDR3 DNA: TGTGCAAGCACATCCGTCGGGGGGAACACTGAAGCTTTCTTT

V gene: TRBV5-6
D gene: -
J gene: TRBJ2-7
clone size: -
CDR3 protein: CASSLGGASGAYEQYF
CDR3 DNA: TGTGCCAGCAGCTTGGGGGGGGCTAGCGGAGCCTACGAGCAGTACTTC

V gene: TRBV5-1
D gene: TRBD2
J gene: TRBJ2-3
clone size: many
CDR3 protein: CASSLSGGFADTQYF
CDR3 DNA: TGCGCCAGCAGCTTGAGCGGGGGTTTCGCAGATACGCAGTATTTT

V gene: TRBV28
D gene: -
J gene: TRBJ1-1
clone size: few
CDR3 protein: CASSLPVQNTEAFF
CDR3 DNA: TGTGCCAGCAGTTTACCAGTTCAGAACACTGAAGCTTTCTTT

V gene: TRBV27
D gene: -
J gene: TRBJ1-2
clone size: few
CDR3 protein: CASSLKPGRLLGYTF
CDR3 DNA: TGTGCCAGCAGTTTAAAACCGGGACGGCTTCTCGGCTACACCTTC

V gene: TRBV7-4
D gene: -
J gene: TRBJ1-2
clone size: many
CDR3 protein: CASSSRTRLERGYTF
CDR3 DNA: TGTGCCAGCAGCAGCAGGACTCGGCTGGAAAGAGGCTACACCTTC